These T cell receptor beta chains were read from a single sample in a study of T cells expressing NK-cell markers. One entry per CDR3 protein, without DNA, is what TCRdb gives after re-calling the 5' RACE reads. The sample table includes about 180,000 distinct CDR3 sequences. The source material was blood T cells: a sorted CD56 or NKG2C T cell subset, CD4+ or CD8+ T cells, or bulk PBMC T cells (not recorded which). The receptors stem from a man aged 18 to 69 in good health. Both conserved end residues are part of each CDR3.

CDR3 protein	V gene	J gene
CASSPLGITGELFF	TRBV27	TRBJ2-2
CASSIDTGEYNQPQHF	TRBV19	TRBJ1-5
CASSLQGWSTEAFF	TRBV7-6	TRBJ1-1
CASSPDGINEKLFF	TRBV12-3/TRBV12-4	TRBJ1-4
CASSQLWGGLSTDTQYF	TRBV14	TRBJ2-3
CASSLGHNLAFF	TRBV5-4	TRBJ1-1
CASSQVGELFF	TRBV4-1	TRBJ1-4
CASSVAWDSGIHEQYF	TRBV9	TRBJ2-7
CASTTVGSYNEQFF	TRBV3-1	TRBJ2-1
CASSPHRSGETQYF	TRBV5-4	TRBJ2-5
CASSFLLGLTNEQYF	TRBV12-3/TRBV12-4	TRBJ2-7
CASSHGQGRSGANVLTF	TRBV4-1	TRBJ2-6
CASSLRQAVYEQYF	TRBV13	TRBJ2-7